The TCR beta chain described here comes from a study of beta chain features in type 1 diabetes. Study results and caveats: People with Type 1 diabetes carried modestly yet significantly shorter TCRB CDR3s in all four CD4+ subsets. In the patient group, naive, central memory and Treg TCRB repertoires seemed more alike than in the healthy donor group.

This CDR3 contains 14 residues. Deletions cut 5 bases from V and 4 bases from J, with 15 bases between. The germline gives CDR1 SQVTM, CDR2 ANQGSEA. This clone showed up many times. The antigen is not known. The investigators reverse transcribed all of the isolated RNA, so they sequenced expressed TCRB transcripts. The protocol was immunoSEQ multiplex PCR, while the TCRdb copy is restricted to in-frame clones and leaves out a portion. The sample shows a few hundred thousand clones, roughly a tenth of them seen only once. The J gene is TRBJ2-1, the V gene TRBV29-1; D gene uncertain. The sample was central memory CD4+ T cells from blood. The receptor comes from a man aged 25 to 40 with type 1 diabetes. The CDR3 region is CSVRAHRGYNEQFF. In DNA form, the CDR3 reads TGCAGCGTTCGGGCCCATAGAGGATACAATGAGCAGTTCTTC.